These 20 T cell receptor beta chains were sequenced from one sample in a study of PD-1 blockade in classical Hodgkin lymphoma. Some clones are missing from TCRdb's copy, which holds only in-frame ones; the method was immunoSEQ multiplex PCR. Among 25,000 to 35,000 clones listed, approximately 85% were seen once. Documented time point: cycle 4 day 1 (C4D1), after about 6 weeks of nivolumab. Autologous stem cell transplantation was followed by relapse in every patient, and brentuximab vedotin exposure varied. With magnetic negative selection, CD4+ T cells were purified from PBMCs that had been thawed. The specimen was CD4+ T cells from blood, collected before the fourth cycle of nivolumab. The receptors were gathered from a human donor with classical Hodgkin lymphoma.

The genes are TRBV30 and TRBJ2-7, with 9 bases matching TRBD1. Germline CDR1 reads GTSNPN; CDR2 reads SVGIG (reference sequence). CDR3 length: 14 amino acids. With V trimmed by 8 bases and J by 3 bases, 11 bases remained unmatched. The CDR3 sequence is CAGGGRTGDYEQYF. The CDR3 nucleotides read TGTGCCGGGGGAGGTCGGACAGGGGACTACGAGCAGTACTTC.

The gene calls are TRBV25-1 and TRBJ2-5; 11 nucleotides align to TRBD2. Trimming cost V 6 bases and J 5 bases; bases outside gene matches: 5. Germline CDR1 and CDR2: MGHDK and SYGVNS. The CDR3 loop spans 14 amino acids. The CDR3: CASRNSGRGETQYF. The CDR3 DNA is TGTGCCAGCAGAAATAGCGGGAGGGGGGAGACCCAGTACTTC.

CDR3 in amino acids: CASSMINQPQHF. CDR3 in DNA: TGTGCCAGTAGTATGATAAATCAGCCCCAGCATTTT. The chain recombines TRBV19 with TRBJ1-5; D remains ambiguous. V dropped 3 bases and J dropped 4 bases, with 4 bases sitting between them. CDR1 and CDR2 (germline): LNHDA, SQIVND (reference sequence). The CDR3 covers 12 residues.

The chain joins TRBV6-1 to TRBJ2-1; D is uncertain. Per the germline V gene, CDR1 is MNHNS and CDR2 is SASEGT. The CDR3 consists of 15 residues. V was cut by 2 bases and J by 2 bases, with 10 bases left in between. CDR3: CASSESPFPYNEQFF. In nucleotides, the CDR3 is TGTGCCAGCAGTGAAAGCCCCTTCCCCTACAATGAGCAGTTCTTC.

The genes are TRBV4-3 and TRBJ1-1; 8 nucleotides agree with TRBD1. Germline V gene sequence: CDR1 LGHNA, CDR2 YSLEER. The V segment lost 0 bases and the J segment 5 bases; nucleotides outside the gene matches: 5. This CDR3 is 15 amino acids long. The CDR3 DNA is TGCGCCAGCAGCCAAGACCGGACAGGGCGGACTGAAGCTTTCTTT. It is translated as CASSQDRTGRTEAFF.

This clone was found once. The chain joins TRBV10-1 to TRBJ2-7, with D perhaps being TRBD1 or TRBD2 (5 bases each). The length of the CDR3 is 13 residues. Deletions cut 0 bases from V and 3 bases from J, with 6 bases between. CDR1 and CDR2 (germline): WNHNN, SYGVQD (reference sequence). The chain's CDR3 is CASSESGVYEQYF. Here the CDR3 DNA reads TGCGCCAGCAGTGAGTCGGGGGTCTACGAGCAGTACTTC.

This clone was counted only a few times. The genes are TRBV28 and TRBJ1-2, with a tentative D call TRBD1 (5 bases). The CDR3 is 18 residues long. Looked up from germline, CDR1 is MDHEN and CDR2 is SYDVKM. V was cut by 1 base and J by 3 bases, with 21 bases left in between. This CDR3 is CASSLSDFGTAVDYGYTF. The CDR3 bases are TGTGCCAGCAGTTTATCTGATTTCGGGACTGCAGTTGACTATGGCTACACCTTC.

This rearrangement joins TRBV7-6 to TRBJ2-1; 9 bases line up with TRBD2. After removal of 1 base from V and 10 bases from J, the junction contained 11 bases not matched to a gene. There are 16 residues in the CDR3. Germline V lookup: CDR1 SGHVS, CDR2 FNYEAQ. The DNA for the CDR3 is TGTGCCAGCAGCTTAGTAACTAGCGGGTTTTTCCGCGAGCAGTTCTTC. Protein: CASSLVTSGFFREQFF. The full variable domain, rest sourced from reference TRBV7-6 and TRBJ2-1, is GAGVSQSPRYKVTKRGQDVALRCDPISGHVSLYWYRQALGQGPEFLTYFNYEAQQDKSGLPNDRFSAERPEGSISTLTIQRTEQRDSAMYRCASSLVTSGFFREQFFGPGTRLTVL.

V is TRBV11-3 and J is TRBJ2-2, with D uncertain. CDR3 length: 14 amino acids. The germline gives CDR1 SGHNT, CDR2 YENEEA. Trimming removed 1 base from V and 4 bases from J, with 7 bases in between. CDR3 DNA sequence: TGTGCCAGCAGCTTAGGATACGGCACCGGGGAGCTGTTTTTT. Translated, it gives CASSLGYGTGELFF.

This clone came up once. The chain is built from TRBV6-4 and TRBJ2-7; D might be TRBD1 or TRBD2, each matching 7 bases. Germline V gene lookup returns CDR1 MRHNA and CDR2 SNTAGT. The V gene lost 7 bases and the J gene lost 2 bases, with 18 bases spanning the gap. The CDR3 has 15 residues. As DNA, the CDR3 is TGTGCCAGCACTAGCGGACAGGAGGAACCCTACGAGCAGTACTTC. Encoded protein: CASTSGQEEPYEQYF.

The V gene is TRBV5-5, the J gene TRBJ2-2; D unclear. With 4 bases removed from V and 0 bases from J, the gap between germline ends came to 13 bases. Germline V gene lookup returns CDR1 SGHKS and CDR2 YYEKEE (reference sequence). The CDR3 length is 16 residues. The CDR3 DNA reads TGTGCCAGCAGCCGTGAATTATACGCGAACACCGGGGAGCTGTTTTTT. Its protein product is CASSRELYANTGELFF. Variable domain in full (rest from reference TRBV5-5 and TRBJ2-2): DAGVTQSPTHLIKTRGQQVTLRCSPISGHKSVSWYQQVLGQGPQFIFQYYEKEERGRGNFPDRFSARQFPNYSSELNVNALLLGDSALYLCASSRELYANTGELFFGEGSRLTVL.

The chain uses TRBV5-5 and TRBJ2-5; 7 bases match TRBD2. With the DNA end fitting TRBJ2-7 better, the J assignment may be wrong. The CDR3 has 16 residues. Germline CDR1 reads SGHKS; CDR2 reads YYEKEE (reference sequence). CDR3 loop: CASSLALADLSYEQYF. The CDR3, as DNA: TGTGCCAGCAGCTTAGCCCTAGCGGACCTTTCCTACGAGCAGTACTTC.

The genes are TRBV29-1 and TRBJ2-1; 7 bases map to TRBD2. Germline V gene sequence: CDR1 SQVTM, CDR2 ANQGSEA. CDR3 length equals 16 residues. With 7 bases clipped from V and 0 bases from J, the junction kept 12 bases outside the gene matches. The CDR3 reads CSATGGPTSSYNEQFF. CDR3 in DNA: TGCAGCGCTACGGGGGGTCCTACTAGCTCCTACAATGAGCAGTTCTTC.

This rearrangement joins TRBV7-2 to TRBJ2-3, with D perhaps matching TRBD1 (6 bases). Germline CDR1 reads SGHTA; CDR2 reads FQGNSA. V was cut by 1 base and J by 2 bases, with 16 bases left in between. The CDR3 has 17 residues. The CDR3 DNA is TGTGCCAGCAGCTTAGTAGGGTCAGGGGCTAACACAGATACGCAGTATTTT. It is translated as CASSLVGSGANTDTQYF. Filled out from reference TRBV7-2 and TRBJ2-3, the complete variable domain reads GAGVSQSPSNKVTEKGKDVELRCDPISGHTALYWYRQSLGQGLEFLIYFQGNSAPDKSGLPSDRFSAERTGGSVSTLTIQRTQQEDSAVYLCASSLVGSGANTDTQYFGPGTRLTVL.

The chain combines TRBV18 with TRBJ2-7, with 7 nucleotides matching TRBD1. The CDR3 has 14 residues. The trim removed 5 bases at V and 3 bases at J, leaving 7 bases unmatched. Germline V gene sequence: CDR1 KGHSH, CDR2 LQKENI. The CDR3 spells CASSKGQTYYEQYF. The DNA of the CDR3 is TGTGCCAGCTCAAAGGGACAGACTTACTACGAGCAGTACTTC.

This clone was observed a handful of times. The chain links TRBV21-1 to TRBJ1-5. TRBV21-1 is a documented pseudogene. The CDR3 runs to 15 residues. Here the CDR3 reads CALQRGTYSNQPQHF. DNA for the CDR3: TGTGCCTTACAGCGGGGAACATATAGCAATCAGCCCCAGCATTTT.

The chain employs TRBV4-2 and TRBJ2-7, with D possibly being TRBD2 (6 bases). CDR3 length equals 13 residues. The ends were cut back, 7 bases at V and 10 bases at J, with 20 bases in the middle. Germline V gene data show CDR1 as LGHNA and CDR2 as YNFKEQ. CDR3 bases: TGTGCCAGCACCCTGGAGGGCTCCTCCCCCCAGTACTTC. As protein: CASTLEGSSPQYF.

V is TRBV9 and J is TRBJ1-2, with 8 positions matching TRBD1. The CDR3 is 15 amino acids. The germline V gene encodes CDR1 SGDLS and CDR2 YYNGEE. The V and J ends lost 4 bases and 7 bases, in that order; junction bases with no gene match: 12. This chain's CDR3 is CASSPHGQGTSGYTF. In nucleotides, the CDR3 is TGTGCCAGCAGCCCCCACGGACAGGGTACGTCTGGCTACACCTTC.

V is TRBV27 and J is TRBJ2-2; 7 positions match TRBD2. The ends lost 2 bases at V and 0 bases at J; junction bases unmatched: 0. CDR3 size: 15 residues. Germline values: CDR1 MNHEY, CDR2 SMNVEV (reference sequence). CDR3 coding DNA: TGTGCCAGCAGTTTAGCGGGAGCGAACACCGGGGAGCTGTTTTTT. Its protein is CASSLAGANTGELFF.

CDR3: CASRRRQILYEQYF. In DNA, the CDR3 is TGTGCCAGCAGACGACGACAGATTCTCTACGAGCAGTACTTC. The gene calls are TRBV6-5 and TRBJ2-7, with a possible D match to TRBD1 (5 bases). Between the trimmed V and J ends, which lost 6 bases and 3 bases, there was a span of 15 bases. Germline-derived CDR1 and CDR2 are MNHEY and SVGAGI. The CDR3 is 14 amino acids.